This T cell receptor beta chain was sequenced for a study of T cell changes during pregnancy in multiple sclerosis. Only in-frame clones appear in the TCRdb table, and some are missing; sequencing was by immunoSEQ multiplex PCR. The top ten clones hold 3% to 4% of a sample with tens of thousands of clones, approximately 92% of them seen once. Trimming took 0 bases from V and 4 from J, leaving 8 bases between them. The CDR3 covers 14 residues. Germline lookup yields CDR1 LGHNA and CDR2 YNFKEQ. The TCR sequence derives from a female donor in good health, enrolled as a control in a pregnancy study. The sequencing used peripheral blood, collected after pregnancy. The J gene is TRBJ2-3, the V gene TRBV4-2; D may be TRBD2 (5 bases). CDR3 nucleotide sequence: TGTGCCAGCAGCCAAGATCCGGGGTCAGATACGCAGTATTTT. Its translation: CASSQDPGSDTQYF.